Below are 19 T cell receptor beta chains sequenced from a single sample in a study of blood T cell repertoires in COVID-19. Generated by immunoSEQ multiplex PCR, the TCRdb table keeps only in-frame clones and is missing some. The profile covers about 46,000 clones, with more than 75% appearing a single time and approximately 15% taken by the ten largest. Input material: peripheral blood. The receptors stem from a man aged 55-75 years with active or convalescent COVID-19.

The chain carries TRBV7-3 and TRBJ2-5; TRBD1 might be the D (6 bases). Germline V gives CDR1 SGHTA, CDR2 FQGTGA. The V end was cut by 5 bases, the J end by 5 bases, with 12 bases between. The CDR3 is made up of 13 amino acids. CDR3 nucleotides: TGTGCCAGCAGCCAGGGGCATACCGAGACCCAGTACTTC. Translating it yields CASSQGHTETQYF.

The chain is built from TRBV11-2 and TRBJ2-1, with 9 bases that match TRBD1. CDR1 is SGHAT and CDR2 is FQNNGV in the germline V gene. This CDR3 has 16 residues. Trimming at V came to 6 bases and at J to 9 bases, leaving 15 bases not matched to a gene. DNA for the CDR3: TGTGCCAGCAGTCGCACAGGGGGCGCTCGTATGGGTGAGCAGTTCTTC. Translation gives CASSRTGGARMGEQFF.

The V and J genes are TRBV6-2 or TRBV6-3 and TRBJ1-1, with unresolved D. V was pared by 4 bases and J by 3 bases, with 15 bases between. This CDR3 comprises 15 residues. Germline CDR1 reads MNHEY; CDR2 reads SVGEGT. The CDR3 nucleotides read TGTGCCAGCAGTTCGCTTGGGTACGGGGACACTGAAGCTTTCTTT. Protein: CASSSLGYGDTEAFF.

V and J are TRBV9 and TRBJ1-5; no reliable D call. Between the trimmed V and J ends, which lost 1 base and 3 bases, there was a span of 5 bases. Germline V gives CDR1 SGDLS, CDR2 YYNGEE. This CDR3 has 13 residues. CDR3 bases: TGTGCCAGCAGCGTAAGCCACAATCAGCCCCAGCATTTT. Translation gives CASSVSHNQPQHF.

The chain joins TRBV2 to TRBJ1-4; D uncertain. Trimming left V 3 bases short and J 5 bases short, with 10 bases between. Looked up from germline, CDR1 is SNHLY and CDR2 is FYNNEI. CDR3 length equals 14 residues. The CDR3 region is CASSDEGGNEKLFF. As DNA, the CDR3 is TGTGCCAGCAGTGACGAGGGAGGGAATGAAAAACTGTTTTTT. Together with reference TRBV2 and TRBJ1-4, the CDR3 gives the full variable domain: EPEVTQTPSHQVTQMGQEVILRCVPISNHLYFYWYRQILGQKVEFLVSFYNNEISEKSEIFDDQFSVERPDGSNFTLKIRSTKLEDSAMYFCASSDEGGNEKLFFGSGTQLSVL.

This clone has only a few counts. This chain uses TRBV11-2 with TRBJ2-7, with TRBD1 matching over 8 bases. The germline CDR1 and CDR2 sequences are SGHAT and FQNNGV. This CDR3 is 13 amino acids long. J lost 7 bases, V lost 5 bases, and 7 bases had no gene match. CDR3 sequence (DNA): TGTGCCAGCAGCAAGACAGGGGCTGGGGAGCAGTACTTC. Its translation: CASSKTGAGEQYF.

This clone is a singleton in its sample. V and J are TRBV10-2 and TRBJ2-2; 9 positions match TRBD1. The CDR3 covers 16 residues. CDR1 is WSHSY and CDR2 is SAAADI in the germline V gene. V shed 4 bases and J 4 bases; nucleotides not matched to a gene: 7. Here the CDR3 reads CASSGRDREFTGELFF. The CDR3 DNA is TGCGCCAGCAGTGGCCGGGACAGGGAATTCACCGGGGAGCTGTTTTTT.

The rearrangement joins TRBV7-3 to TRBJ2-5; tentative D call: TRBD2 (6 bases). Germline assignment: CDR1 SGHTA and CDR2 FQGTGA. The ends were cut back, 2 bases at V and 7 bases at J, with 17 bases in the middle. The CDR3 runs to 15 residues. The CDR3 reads CASSLDSARGGTQYF. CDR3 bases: TGTGCCAGCAGCTTAGACTCCGCAAGGGGAGGGACCCAGTACTTC. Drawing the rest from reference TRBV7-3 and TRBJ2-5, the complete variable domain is GAGVSQTPSNKVTEKGKYVELRCDPISGHTALYWYRQSLGQGPEFLIYFQGTGAADDSGLPNDRFFAVRPEGSVSTLKIQRTERGDSAVYLCASSLDSARGGTQYFGPGTRLLVL.

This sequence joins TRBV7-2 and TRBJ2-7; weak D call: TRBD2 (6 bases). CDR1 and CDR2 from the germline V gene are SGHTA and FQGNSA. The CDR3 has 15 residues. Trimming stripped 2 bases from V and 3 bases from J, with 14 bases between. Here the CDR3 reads CASSLLGGHYYEQYF. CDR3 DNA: TGTGCCAGCAGCTTATTAGGAGGGCATTACTACGAGCAGTACTTC.

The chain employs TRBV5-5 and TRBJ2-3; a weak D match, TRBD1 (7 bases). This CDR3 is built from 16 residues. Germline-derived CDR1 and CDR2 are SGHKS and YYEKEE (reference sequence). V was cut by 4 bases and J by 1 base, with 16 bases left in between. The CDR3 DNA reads TGTGCCAGCAGCGTTGCCCAGGGGGGAGGCACAGATACGCAGTATTTT. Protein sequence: CASSVAQGGGTDTQYF.

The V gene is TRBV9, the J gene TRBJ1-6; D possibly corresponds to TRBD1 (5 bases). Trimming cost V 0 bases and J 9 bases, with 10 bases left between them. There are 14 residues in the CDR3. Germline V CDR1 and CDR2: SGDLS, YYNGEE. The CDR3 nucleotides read TGTGCCAGCAGCGTAGCTCGGAGGGGTTCACCCCTCCACTTT. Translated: CASSVARRGSPLHF.

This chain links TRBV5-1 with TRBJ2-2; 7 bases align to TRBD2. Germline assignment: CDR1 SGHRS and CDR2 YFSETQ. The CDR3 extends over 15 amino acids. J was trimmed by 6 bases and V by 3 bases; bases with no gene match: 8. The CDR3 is CASSSNGGSAGELFF. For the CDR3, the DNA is TGCGCCAGCAGCTCGAACGGGGGGTCCGCCGGGGAGCTGTTTTTT.

The CDR3 nucleotides are TGTGCCAGCAGCTTCCTCGTCGGCTATGGCTACACCTTC. Translated, it gives CASSFLVGYGYTF. The chain employs TRBV7-2 and TRBJ1-2; D remains ambiguous. The CDR3 has 13 residues. Between the trimmed V and J ends, which lost 3 bases and 4 bases, there was a span of 9 bases. CDR1 is SGHTA, CDR2 FQGNSA, per germline. Drawing the rest from reference TRBV7-2 and TRBJ1-2, the complete variable domain is GAGVSQSPSNKVTEKGKDVELRCDPISGHTALYWYRQSLGQGLEFLIYFQGNSAPDKSGLPSDRFSAERTGGSVSTLTIQRTQQEDSAVYLCASSFLVGYGYTFGSGTRLTVV.

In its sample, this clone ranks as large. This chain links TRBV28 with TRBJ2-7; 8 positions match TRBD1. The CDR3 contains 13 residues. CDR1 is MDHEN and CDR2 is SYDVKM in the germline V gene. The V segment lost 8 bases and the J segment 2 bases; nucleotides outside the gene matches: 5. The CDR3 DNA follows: TGTGCCAGCCTGGGGACAGGTGCCTACGAGCAGTACTTC. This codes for CASLGTGAYEQYF. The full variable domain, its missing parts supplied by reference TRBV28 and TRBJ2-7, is DVKVTQSSRYLVKRTGEKVFLECVQDMDHENMFWYRQDPGLGLRLIYFSYDVKMKEKGDIPEGYSVSREKKERFSLILESASTNQTSMYLCASLGTGAYEQYFGPGTRLTVT.

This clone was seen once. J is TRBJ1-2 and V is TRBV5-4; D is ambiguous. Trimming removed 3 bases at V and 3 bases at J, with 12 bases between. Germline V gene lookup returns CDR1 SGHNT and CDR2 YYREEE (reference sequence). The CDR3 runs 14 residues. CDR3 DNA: TGTGCCAGCAGCTCCAGACGGGTACACTATGGCTACACCTTC. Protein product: CASSSRRVHYGYTF.

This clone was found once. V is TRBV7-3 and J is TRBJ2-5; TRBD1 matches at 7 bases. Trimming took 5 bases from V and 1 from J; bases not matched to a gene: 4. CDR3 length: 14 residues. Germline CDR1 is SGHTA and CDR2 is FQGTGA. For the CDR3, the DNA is TGTGCCAGCAGCCAACAGGGGTCCCAAGAGACCCAGTACTTC. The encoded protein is CASSQQGSQETQYF. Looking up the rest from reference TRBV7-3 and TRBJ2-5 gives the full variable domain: GAGVSQTPSNKVTEKGKYVELRCDPISGHTALYWYRQSLGQGPEFLIYFQGTGAADDSGLPNDRFFAVRPEGSVSTLKIQRTERGDSAVYLCASSQQGSQETQYFGPGTRLLVL.

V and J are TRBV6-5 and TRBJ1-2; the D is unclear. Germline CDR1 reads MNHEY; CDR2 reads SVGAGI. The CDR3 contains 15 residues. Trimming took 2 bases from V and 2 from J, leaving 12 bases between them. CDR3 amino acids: CASSYAEGPNYGYTF. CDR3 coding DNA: TGTGCCAGCAGTTACGCAGAGGGCCCCAACTATGGCTACACCTTC.

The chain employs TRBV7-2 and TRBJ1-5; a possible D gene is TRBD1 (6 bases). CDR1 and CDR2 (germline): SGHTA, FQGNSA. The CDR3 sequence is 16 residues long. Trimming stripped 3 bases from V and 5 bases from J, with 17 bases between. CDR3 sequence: CASSFLGGLHDQPQHF. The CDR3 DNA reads TGTGCCAGCAGCTTCCTGGGGGGGCTCCACGATCAGCCCCAGCATTTT.

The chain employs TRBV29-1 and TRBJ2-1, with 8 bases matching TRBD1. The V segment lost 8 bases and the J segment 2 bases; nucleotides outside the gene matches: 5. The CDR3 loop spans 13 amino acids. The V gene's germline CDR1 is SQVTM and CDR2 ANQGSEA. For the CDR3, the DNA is TGCAGCACCCGGACAGGGACCTACAATGAGCAGTTCTTC. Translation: CSTRTGTYNEQFF.